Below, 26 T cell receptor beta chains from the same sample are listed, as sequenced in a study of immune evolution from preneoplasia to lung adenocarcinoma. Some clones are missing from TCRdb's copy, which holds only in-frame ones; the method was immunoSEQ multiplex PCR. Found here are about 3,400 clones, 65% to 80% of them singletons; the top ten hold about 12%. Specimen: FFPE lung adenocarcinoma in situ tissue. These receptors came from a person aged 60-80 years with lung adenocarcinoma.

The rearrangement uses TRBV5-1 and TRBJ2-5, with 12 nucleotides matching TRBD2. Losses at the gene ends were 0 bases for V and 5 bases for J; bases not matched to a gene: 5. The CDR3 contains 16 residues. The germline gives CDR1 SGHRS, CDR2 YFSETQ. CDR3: CASSLAASGGAETQYF. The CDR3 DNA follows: TGCGCCAGCAGCTTGGCGGCTAGCGGGGGGGCGGAGACCCAGTACTTC.

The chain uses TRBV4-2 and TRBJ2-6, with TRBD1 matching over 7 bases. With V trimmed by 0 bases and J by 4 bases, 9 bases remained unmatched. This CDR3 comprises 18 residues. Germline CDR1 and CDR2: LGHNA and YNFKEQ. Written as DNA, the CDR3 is TGTGCCAGCAGCCAAGATCTGGGACAGATCGCCGGGGCCAACGTCCTGACTTTC. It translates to CASSQDLGQIAGANVLTF.

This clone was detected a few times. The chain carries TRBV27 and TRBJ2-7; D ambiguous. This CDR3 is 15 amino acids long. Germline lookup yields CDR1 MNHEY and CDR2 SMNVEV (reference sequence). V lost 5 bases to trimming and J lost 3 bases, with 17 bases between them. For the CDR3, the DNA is TGTGCCAGCAGTCACGAGTATCCAACACTCTACGAGCAGTACTTC. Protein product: CASSHEYPTLYEQYF.

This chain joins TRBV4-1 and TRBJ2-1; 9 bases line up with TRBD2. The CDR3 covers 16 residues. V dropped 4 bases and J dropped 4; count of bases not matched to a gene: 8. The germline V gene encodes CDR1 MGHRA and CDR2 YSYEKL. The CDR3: CASSPISGGRYNEQFF. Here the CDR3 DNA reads TGCGCCAGCAGCCCTATTAGCGGGGGCCGGTACAATGAGCAGTTCTTC.

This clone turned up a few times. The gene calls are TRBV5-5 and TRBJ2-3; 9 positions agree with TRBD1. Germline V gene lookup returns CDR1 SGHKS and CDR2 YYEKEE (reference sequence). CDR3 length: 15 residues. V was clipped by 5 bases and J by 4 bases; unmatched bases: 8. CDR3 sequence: CASSSGTGLADTQYF. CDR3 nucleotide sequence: TGTGCCAGCAGTTCCGGGACAGGGTTGGCAGATACGCAGTATTTT.

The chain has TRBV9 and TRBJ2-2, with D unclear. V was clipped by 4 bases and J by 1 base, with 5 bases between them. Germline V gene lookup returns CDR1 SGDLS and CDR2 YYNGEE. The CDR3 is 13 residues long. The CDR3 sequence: CASSRQNTGELFF. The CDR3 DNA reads TGTGCCAGCAGCAGACAGAACACCGGGGAGCTGTTTTTT. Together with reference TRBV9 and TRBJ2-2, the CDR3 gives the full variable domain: DSGVTQTPKHLITATGQRVTLRCSPRSGDLSVYWYQQSLDQGLQFLIQYYNGEERAKGNILERFSAQQFPDLHSELNLSSLELGDSALYFCASSRQNTGELFFGEGSRLTVL.

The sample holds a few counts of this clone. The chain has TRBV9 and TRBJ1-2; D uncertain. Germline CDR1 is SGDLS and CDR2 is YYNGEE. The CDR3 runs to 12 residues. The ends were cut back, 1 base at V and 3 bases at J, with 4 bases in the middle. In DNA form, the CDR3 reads TGTGCCAGCAGCGTAATGCACTATGGCTACACCTTC. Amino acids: CASSVMHYGYTF.

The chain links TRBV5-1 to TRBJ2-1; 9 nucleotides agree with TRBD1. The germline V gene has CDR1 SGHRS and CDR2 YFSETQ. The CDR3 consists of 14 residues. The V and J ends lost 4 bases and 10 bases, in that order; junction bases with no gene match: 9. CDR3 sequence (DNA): TGCGCCAGCAGCACGGGACAGGGCACTGGGGAGCAGTTCTTC. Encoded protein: CASSTGQGTGEQFF.

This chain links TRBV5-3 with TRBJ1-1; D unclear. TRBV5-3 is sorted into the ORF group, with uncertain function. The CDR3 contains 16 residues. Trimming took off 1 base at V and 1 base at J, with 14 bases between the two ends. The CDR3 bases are TGTGCCAGAAGCTTGTTCTTTCCCGCAGAGAACACTGAAGCTTTCTTT. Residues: CARSLFFPAENTEAFF.

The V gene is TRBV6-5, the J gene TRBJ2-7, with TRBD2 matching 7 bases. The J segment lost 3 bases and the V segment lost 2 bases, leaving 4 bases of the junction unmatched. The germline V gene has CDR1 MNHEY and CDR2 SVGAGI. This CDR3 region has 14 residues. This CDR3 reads CASSYLGGVYEQYF. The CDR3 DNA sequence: TGTGCCAGCAGTTACCTGGGGGGGGTCTACGAGCAGTACTTC.

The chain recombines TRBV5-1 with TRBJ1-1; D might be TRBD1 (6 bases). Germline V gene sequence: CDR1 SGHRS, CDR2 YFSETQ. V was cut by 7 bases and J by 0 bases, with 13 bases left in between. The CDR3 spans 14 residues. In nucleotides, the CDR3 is TGCGCCAGCTTCCAGGGGCCGATGAACACTGAAGCTTTCTTT. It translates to CASFQGPMNTEAFF.

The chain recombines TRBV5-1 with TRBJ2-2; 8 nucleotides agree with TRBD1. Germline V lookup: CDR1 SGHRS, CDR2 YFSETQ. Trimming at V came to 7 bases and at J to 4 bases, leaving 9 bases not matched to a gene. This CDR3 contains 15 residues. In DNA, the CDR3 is TGCGCCAGCTCAGAACAGGGGGTAGGCACCGGGGAGCTGTTTTTT. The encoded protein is CASSEQGVGTGELFF.

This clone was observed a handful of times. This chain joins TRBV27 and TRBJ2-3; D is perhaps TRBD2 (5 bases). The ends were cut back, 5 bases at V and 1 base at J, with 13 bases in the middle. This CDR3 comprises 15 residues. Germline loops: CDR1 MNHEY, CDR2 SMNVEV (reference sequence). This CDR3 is CASSDYLVGTDTQYF. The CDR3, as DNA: TGTGCCAGCAGTGACTACCTCGTGGGCACAGATACGCAGTATTTT.

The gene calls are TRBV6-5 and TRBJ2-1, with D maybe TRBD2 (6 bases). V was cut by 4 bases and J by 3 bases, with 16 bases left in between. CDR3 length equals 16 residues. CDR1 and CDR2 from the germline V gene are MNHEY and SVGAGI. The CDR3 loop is CASSSGRVGGYNEQFF. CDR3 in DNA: TGTGCCAGCAGTTCTGGCCGGGTGGGGGGCTACAATGAGCAGTTCTTC.

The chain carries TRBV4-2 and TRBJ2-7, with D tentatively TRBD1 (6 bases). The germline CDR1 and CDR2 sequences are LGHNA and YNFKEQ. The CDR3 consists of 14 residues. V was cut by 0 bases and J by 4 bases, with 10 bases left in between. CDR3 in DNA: TGTGCCAGCAGCCAAGATCCGGGACATTACGAGCAGTACTTC. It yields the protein CASSQDPGHYEQYF.

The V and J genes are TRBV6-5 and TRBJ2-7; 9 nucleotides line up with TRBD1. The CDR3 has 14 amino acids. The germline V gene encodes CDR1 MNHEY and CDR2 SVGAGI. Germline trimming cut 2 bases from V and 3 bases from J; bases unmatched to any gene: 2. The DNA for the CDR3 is TGTGCCAGCAGTTACGGGACAGGGCACTACGAGCAGTACTTC. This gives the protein CASSYGTGHYEQYF.

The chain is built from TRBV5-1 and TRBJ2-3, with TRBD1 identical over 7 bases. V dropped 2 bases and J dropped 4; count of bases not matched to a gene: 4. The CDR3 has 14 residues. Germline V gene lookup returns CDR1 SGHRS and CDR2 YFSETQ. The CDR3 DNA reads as TGCGCCAGCAGCTTCGGGCAGGGGGCAGATACGCAGTATTTT. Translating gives CASSFGQGADTQYF.

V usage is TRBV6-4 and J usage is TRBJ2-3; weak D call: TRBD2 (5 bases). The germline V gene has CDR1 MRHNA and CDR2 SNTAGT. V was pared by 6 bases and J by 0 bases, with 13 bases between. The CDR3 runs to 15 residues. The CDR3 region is CASSLGETSTDTQYF. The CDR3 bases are TGTGCCAGCAGCCTTGGGGAGACTAGCACAGATACGCAGTATTTT.

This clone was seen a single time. CDR3 region: CASSLGGLGGGEQFF. The CDR3 coding sequence is TGTGCCAGCAGCTTAGGGGGACTAGGGGGAGGCGAGCAGTTCTTC. The chain couples TRBV5-4 to TRBJ2-1, with 8 positions matching TRBD2. Germline-derived CDR1 and CDR2 are SGHNT and YYREEE (reference sequence). This CDR3 has 15 residues. V gave up 2 bases and J gave up 10 bases; unmatched junction bases: 11.

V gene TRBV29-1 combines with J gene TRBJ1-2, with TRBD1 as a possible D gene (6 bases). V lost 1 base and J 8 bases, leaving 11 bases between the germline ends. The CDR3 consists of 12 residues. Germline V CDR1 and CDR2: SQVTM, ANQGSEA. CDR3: CSVEVDSQGYTF. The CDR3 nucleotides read TGCAGCGTTGAAGTGGACAGCCAGGGCTACACCTTC.

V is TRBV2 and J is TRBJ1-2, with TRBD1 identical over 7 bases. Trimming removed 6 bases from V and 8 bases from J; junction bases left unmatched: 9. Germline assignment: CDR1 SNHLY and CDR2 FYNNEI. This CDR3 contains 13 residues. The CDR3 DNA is TGTGCCAGCAGGAGGGACAGTAGCTACGGCTACACCTTC. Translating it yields CASRRDSSYGYTF.

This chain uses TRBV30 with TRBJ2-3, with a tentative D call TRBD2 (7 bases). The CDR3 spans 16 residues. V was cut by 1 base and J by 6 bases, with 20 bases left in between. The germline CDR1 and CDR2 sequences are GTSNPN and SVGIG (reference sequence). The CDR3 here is CAWSDYRWGGHDTQYF. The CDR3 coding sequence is TGTGCCTGGAGTGACTACAGATGGGGGGGCCACGATACGCAGTATTTT.

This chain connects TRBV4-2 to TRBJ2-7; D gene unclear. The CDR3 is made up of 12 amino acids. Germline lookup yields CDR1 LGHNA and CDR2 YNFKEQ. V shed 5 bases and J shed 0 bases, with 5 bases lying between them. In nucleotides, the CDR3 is TGTGCCAGCAGCGAGAACTCCTACGAGCAGTACTTC. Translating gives CASSENSYEQYF.

The CDR3 DNA follows: TGTGCCAGCAGTGACTCTCACACTAGCGGGGGCACAGATACGCAGTATTTT. This gives the protein CASSDSHTSGGTDTQYF. J is TRBJ2-3 and V is TRBV6-4, with 10 bases lining up with TRBD2. The junction had 4 bases not matched to a gene; V was cut back by 0 bases and J by 1 base. This CDR3 spans 17 amino acids. Looked up from germline, CDR1 is MRHNA and CDR2 is SNTAGT.

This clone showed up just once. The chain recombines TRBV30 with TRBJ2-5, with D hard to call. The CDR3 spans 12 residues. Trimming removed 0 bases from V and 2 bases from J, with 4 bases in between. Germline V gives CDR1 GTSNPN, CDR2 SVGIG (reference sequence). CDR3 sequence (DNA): TGTGCCTGGAGTGTACATCAAGAGACCCAGTACTTC. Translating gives CAWSVHQETQYF.

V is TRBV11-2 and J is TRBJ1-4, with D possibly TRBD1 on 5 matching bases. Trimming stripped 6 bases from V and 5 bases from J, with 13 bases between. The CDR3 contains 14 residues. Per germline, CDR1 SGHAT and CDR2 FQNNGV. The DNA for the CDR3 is TGTGCCAGCAGTCAGGGAGCCGAGAATGAAAAACTGTTTTTT. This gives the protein CASSQGAENEKLFF.